This TCR beta chain was found in a study of cytotoxic CD8 clonotypes in ibrutinib-treated CLL. Study at large: When averaged across all of the samples, the counts came to 255,043 productive templates and tens of thousands of productive rearrangements.

Germline V gene lookup returns CDR1 SGHNT and CDR2 YENEEA. This CDR3 contains 14 residues. With 5 bases clipped from V and 8 bases from J, the junction kept 7 bases outside the gene matches. This clone appeared a few times. The antigen is undetermined. Notes on the study in general: Starting clonality was above that of age-matched healthy donors and tracked circulating CD8+ T-cell counts. Whereas clonality rose at ibrutinib response, it declined toward baseline at progression.

Repertoires were generated with immunoSEQ multiplex PCR, while TCRdb's copy carries only in-frame clones and drops some. In the table there are approximately 280,000 clones, about 72% of which are singletons. The TCR originated in a human donor with chronic lymphocytic leukemia. Specimen: PBMCs, collected at disease progression, from a patient treated with ibrutinib. J is TRBJ2-2 and V is TRBV11-3; 8 bases fit TRBD1. The CDR3 loop reads CASSHQGARGELFF. The CDR3 region has the DNA TGTGCCAGCAGCCACCAGGGGGCGAGGGGGGAGCTGTTTTTT.